This is a list of T cell receptor beta chains from one sample in a study of circulating and synovial CD4+ cells in juvenile arthritis. Method: immunoSEQ multiplex PCR; TCRdb's copy keeps in-frame clones and lacks some. This sample has fewer than 40,000 clones; 93% occur once, and the top ten carry 2.9%. The material sequenced was CD4+ T cells from blood. Receptors originate from a human donor with juvenile idiopathic arthritis. Both conserved end residues are part of each CDR3. Each record gives: J gene, clone size, V gene, D gene, CDR3 DNA, CDR3 protein. A D gene is named only where the DNA matches it firmly. Clone size, where shown, is once, few, many, or a class for clones that have expanded.

TRBJ2-1	once	TRBV28	TRBD2	TGTGCCAGCATCCTTTCCATGGCGGGGGTCATGTTCTTC	CASILSMAGVMFF
TRBJ1-5	NA	TRBV6-1	TRBD1	TGTGCCAGCAGTGAAGCTCGGACAGGGAACCAGCCCCAGCATTTT	CASSEARTGNQPQHF
TRBJ1-5	NA	TRBV19	TRBD1	TGTGCCACCCAGGACAGGAGGGGTCAGCCCCAGCATTTT	CATQDRRGQPQHF
TRBJ1-2	NA	TRBV27	TRBD1	TGTGCCAGCAGTGTAGGGACAGGTGGTGGCTACACCTTC	CASSVGTGGGYTF
TRBJ2-3	NA	TRBV5-1	TRBD2	TGCGCCAGCAGCTTGTATCCAGCGGGGACCACAGATACGCAGTATTTT	CASSLYPAGTTDTQYF
TRBJ2-3	NA	TRBV5-1	TRBD2	TGCGCCAGCAGCCAGGGACTAGCGGGAGAAACAGATACGCAGTATTTT	CASSQGLAGETDTQYF
TRBJ2-7	once	TRBV2	NA	TGTGCCAGCAGTGAAGGGCCCTACGAGCAGTACTTC	CASSEGPYEQYF
TRBJ2-1	NA	TRBV9	NA	TGTGCCAGCAGCGTAACCCCAGCGGTTGAGCAGTTCTTC	CASSVTPAVEQFF
TRBJ2-7	NA	TRBV5-1	TRBD1	TGCGCCAGCAGGCCGGGACAGGGGGCAATAACCTACGAGCAGTACTTC	CASRPGQGAITYEQYF
TRBJ1-5	NA	TRBV5-1	NA	TGCGCCAGCAGCATGGACATTAATCAGCCCCAGCATTTT	CASSMDINQPQHF
TRBJ2-2	NA	TRBV27	NA	TGTGCCACCGTGGGGGGGACATCGAACACCGGGGAGCTGTTTTTT	CATVGGTSNTGELFF
TRBJ1-1	once	TRBV20-1	NA	TGCAGTGCGAGGGACACTGAAGCTTTCTTT	CSARDTEAFF
TRBJ2-1	once	TRBV18	NA	TGTGCCAGCTCACCAAGCGAGAGGAGGTACAATGAGCAGTTCTTC	CASSPSERRYNEQFF
TRBJ2-4	NA	TRBV28	NA	TGTGCCAGCAGAGCTGCTTCAGGGCCAGCCAAAAACATTCAGTACTTC	CASRAASGPAKNIQYF
TRBJ1-1	NA	TRBV4-1	NA	TGCGCCAGCAGCCAAGAAACCGGGAACACTGAAGCTTTCTTT	CASSQETGNTEAFF
TRBJ2-7	once	TRBV27	TRBD2	TGTGCCAGCAGTGCCGGACTAGCTTCCTACGAGCAGTACTTC	CASSAGLASYEQYF
TRBJ2-3	NA	TRBV28	TRBD1	TGTGCCAGCAGTTTCGGGTGGGGGACAGGGGCAGATACGCAGTATTTT	CASSFGWGTGADTQYF
TRBJ2-7	NA	TRBV7-8	NA	TGTGCCAGCAGCTTAGCGCCCCCCCGACAAGGGGTTACCGCCTCCCAGCAGTACTTC	CASSLAPPRQGVTASQQYF
TRBJ2-3	once	TRBV4-1	TRBD1	TGCGCCAGCAGCCAACCAGGGGGCTCGACGCAGTATTTT	CASSQPGGSTQYF
TRBJ2-7	NA	TRBV27	NA	TGTGCCAGCAGTTTAGTGGGACTTCCTACCGGCGAGCAGTACTTC	CASSLVGLPTGEQYF
TRBJ1-1	NA	TRBV27	NA	TGTGCCAGCAGCCCTGGCACGATGAACACTGAAGCTTTCTTT	CASSPGTMNTEAFF
TRBJ2-2	NA	TRBV9	TRBD2	TGTGCCAGCAGCGTAGCTGGGACTAGCGGGACGTGGAACACCGGGGAGCTGTTTTTT	CASSVAGTSGTWNTGELFF
TRBJ2-7	NA	TRBV28	NA	TGTGCCAGCAGCCGGGGTTACGAGCAGTACTTC	CASSRGYEQYF
TRBJ2-2	NA	TRBV28	TRBD2	TGTGCCAGCAGCCCAGGACTAGCAATCTCCGGGGAGCTGTTTTTT	CASSPGLAISGELFF
TRBJ1-2	NA	TRBV30	NA	TGTGCCTGGACTGTGAACAGCAACCTGGTGGGGCGCTACACCTTC	CAWTVNSNLVGRYTF
TRBJ2-1	NA	TRBV10-3	TRBD2	TGTGCCATCAGAGAGACTAGCGGGAGCAATGAGCAGTTCTTC	CAIRETSGSNEQFF
TRBJ1-5	few	TRBV30	NA	TGTGCCTGGAGTCAGGGGAACACTCAGCCCCAGCATTTT	CAWSQGNTQPQHF
TRBJ1-1	NA	TRBV2	NA	TGTGCCAGCAGACAGGTACCCAGGGGTGAAGCTTTCTTT	CASRQVPRGEAFF
TRBJ1-1	NA	TRBV30	TRBD1	TGTGCCTGGCGGACAGGGTACACTGAAGCTTTCTTT	CAWRTGYTEAFF
TRBJ2-5	NA	TRBV28	TRBD1	TGTGCCAGCAGTTCCACAGGGGCGATAGAGACCCAGTACTTC	CASSSTGAIETQYF
TRBJ1-5	NA	TRBV4-2	NA	TGTGCCAGCAGCCAAGATCTTGGGGCCCCGGGCCAGCCCCAGCATTTT	CASSQDLGAPGQPQHF
TRBJ2-7	once	TRBV9	NA	TGTGCCAGCAGCGTAGCCCTGAGAACCTACGAGCAGTACTTC	CASSVALRTYEQYF
TRBJ2-3	NA	TRBV25-1	TRBD1	TGTGCCAGCAGTCCGGGACAGGGACCCACAGATACGCAGTATTTT	CASSPGQGPTDTQYF
TRBJ1-5	NA	TRBV19	NA	TGTGCCAGTAGTATATTAAGAACTCATCAGCCCCAGCATTTT	CASSILRTHQPQHF
TRBJ2-1	NA	TRBV6-6	TRBD1	TGTGCCAGCAGTTACGGACAGGTTAACTACAATGAGCAGTTCTTC	CASSYGQVNYNEQFF
TRBJ2-1	NA	TRBV4-1	TRBD2	TGCGCCAGCAGCCAAGTGGGGGGGAGCTCCTACAATGAGCAGTTCTTC	CASSQVGGSSYNEQFF
TRBJ2-7	NA	TRBV18	TRBD1	TGTGCCAGCTCACGGGACAGGGCCTACGAGCAGTACTTC	CASSRDRAYEQYF